This T cell receptor beta chain was found in a study of graft-versus-host responses after intestinal transplantation. Study overall: The whole recipient group had anti-thymocyte globulin induction followed by tacrolimus and steroids for two to three years.

Overall study results and limits: An association linked early post-transplant HvG declines with peak circulating GvH clone levels. Individuals carrying graft-donor T cell macrochimerism showed high graft-versus-host to host-versus-graft clonal ratios in allografts. Researchers found GvH clones in recipient marrow, and some showed up first in ileum or blood.

With regard to this clone: As yet, its antigen is unknown.

V lost 3 bases, J lost 4 bases, and 4 bases stayed unmatched. CDR3 length: 15 residues. Germline CDR1 and CDR2: SGDLS and YYNGEE. Clones were sequenced by immunoSEQ multiplex PCR, and TCRdb holds only the in-frame ones, with some missing. The sample shows 65,000 to 90,000 clones, about nine tenths of them seen only once. The specimen comprised unstimulated CD8+ T cells sorted from spleen or lymph node cells, sampled before transplant. This rearrangement joins TRBV9 to TRBJ2-3; 11 bases map to TRBD2. This clonotype was obtained from a human donor who was the organ donor for an intestinal transplant. The CDR3 loop is CASSGSGGAPDTQYF. CDR3 nucleotide sequence: TGTGCCAGCAGCGGTAGCGGGGGGGCCCCAGATACGCAGTATTTT.